These 20 T cell receptor beta chains were sequenced from one sample in a study of T-cell reconstitution after alpha-beta-depleted transplantation in children. TCRbeta library construction was performed incorporating unique molecular identifiers. TCRdb re-analysed the PCR reads in MiXCR, keeping a single row per CDR3 protein. This sample has 240,000 or so distinct CDR3 sequences, with 12% found just once. The source was PBMCs from the stem cell graft donor, collected from the stem cell graft. These receptors originate from a human donor who donated a stem cell graft to a child with acute lymphoblastic leukemia.

This clonotype appeared many times. The chain employs TRBV6-5 and TRBJ1-1, with D hard to call. The CDR3 is 15 amino acids. V was shortened by 0 bases and J by 4 bases, with 12 bases between the two germline ends. Looked up from germline, CDR1 is MNHEY and CDR2 is SVGAGI. CDR3: CASSYSGYRVTEAFF. The CDR3 DNA is TGTGCCAGCAGTTACTCAGGGTATAGGGTCACTGAAGCTTTCTTT.

The J gene is TRBJ2-1, the V gene TRBV20-1; TRBD1 agrees at 9 bases. The CDR3 is 20 amino acids. Germline trimming cut 1 base from V and 8 bases from J; bases unmatched to any gene: 24. Germline CDR1 reads DFQATT; CDR2 reads SNEGSKA (reference sequence). The CDR3 DNA sequence: TGCAGTGCTAGAGCTCCCCCCGATCCGGGACAGGGAAGGTCGTACGATGAGCAGTTCTTC. Translated, it gives CSARAPPDPGQGRSYDEQFF.

This clonotype was picked up many times. V gene TRBV20-1 combines with J gene TRBJ2-5; TRBD2 agrees at 14 bases. Germline V lookup: CDR1 DFQATT, CDR2 SNEGSKA (reference sequence). This CDR3 is 17 amino acids long. The V segment lost 5 bases and the J segment 5 bases; nucleotides outside the gene matches: 13. CDR3 protein: CSAQWGGLAGVTETQYF. CDR3 sequence (DNA): TGCAGTGCTCAGTGGGGGGGACTAGCGGGAGTTACGGAGACCCAGTACTTC.

This clonotype was found many times. J is TRBJ2-1 and V is TRBV7-3, with 9 positions matching TRBD2. Germline loops: CDR1 SGHTA, CDR2 FQGTGA. This CDR3 has 16 amino acids. The V and J ends lost 5 bases and 4 bases, in that order; junction bases with no gene match: 9. CDR3: CASSAPGLADYNEQFF. The CDR3 nucleotides are TGTGCCAGCAGCGCGCCGGGACTAGCAGATTACAATGAGCAGTTCTTC.

In this sample, this clonotype turned up many times. V gene TRBV5-6 combines with J gene TRBJ2-3; D unclear. Trimming shortened V by 4 bases and J by 5 bases, and 8 bases separated the two germline ends. CDR1 SGHDT and CDR2 YYEEEE come from the germline V gene. This CDR3 has 12 amino acids. The CDR3 sequence is CASSRPRDTQYF. The CDR3 bases are TGTGCCAGCAGCCGACCTAGAGATACGCAGTATTTT.

About this clonotype itself: A read error is possible here, since a much larger clone lies one base away. The chain recombines TRBV5-1 with TRBJ1-1, with TRBD1 matching 7 bases. This CDR3 comprises 14 residues. CDR1 is SGHRS, CDR2 YFSETQ, per germline. The CDR3 region has the DNA TGCGCCAGCAGCCTAGTACAGGGGAACACTGAAGCTTCCTTT. Translation: CASSLVQGNTEASF.

This clonotype was found many times. The V and J genes are TRBV7-2 and TRBJ2-1, with D uncertain. The germline V gene encodes CDR1 SGHTA and CDR2 FQGNSA. Between the trimmed V and J ends, which lost 0 bases and 13 bases, there was a span of 13 bases. The CDR3 totals 13 residues. Here the CDR3 reads CASSLAGARPQFF. The CDR3 DNA is TGTGCCAGCAGCTTAGCGGGCGCCCGTCCACAGTTCTTC.

About this clonotype itself: This may arise from a read error, as a much more abundant clone is one base away. V usage is TRBV27 and J usage is TRBJ2-7, with 9 bases fitting TRBD1. Germline V lookup: CDR1 MNHEY, CDR2 SMNVEV (reference sequence). The CDR3 covers 15 residues. The CDR3 region is CASSFSTGGEYDQYF. CDR3 DNA: TGTGCCAGCAGTTTTAGCACAGGGGGCGAGTACGACCAGTACTTC.

This clonotype was recorded many times. The chain carries TRBV25-1 and TRBJ2-6; D is possibly TRBD1 (6 bases). The CDR3 is 15 amino acids. Trimming cost V 7 bases and J 5 bases, with 15 bases left between them. CDR1 and CDR2 (germline): MGHDK, SYGVNS. In DNA form, the CDR3 reads TGTGCCAGCAATGGGAAGGACAGCTGGGCCAACGTCCTGACTTTC. Amino acid sequence: CASNGKDSWANVLTF.

This clonotype was recorded at least ten times. The V and J genes are TRBV6-5 and TRBJ1-4; tentative D call: TRBD1 (6 bases). The germline V and J ends were trimmed by 2 bases and 8 bases, with 18 bases remaining between them. Germline V gene sequence: CDR1 MNHEY, CDR2 SVGAGI. CDR3 length equals 16 residues. In DNA, the CDR3 is TGTGCCAGCAGTTACGAAGCAGGGGTGGTTGCAGAAAAACTGTTTTTT. This codes for CASSYEAGVVAEKLFF.

This clonotype appeared many times. The V call is TRBV9, the J call TRBJ2-3; 11 bases line up with TRBD2. The CDR3 totals 19 residues. Losses at the gene ends were 4 bases for V and 4 bases for J; bases not matched to a gene: 17. Germline V gives CDR1 SGDLS, CDR2 YYNGEE. The CDR3 spells CASSPTLGLAGGAPDTQYF. The CDR3 coding sequence is TGTGCCAGCAGCCCCACTCTTGGGCTAGCGGGGGGCGCGCCAGATACGCAGTATTTT.

The sample holds many counts of this clonotype. The V and J genes are TRBV27 and TRBJ1-1; 11 positions match TRBD1. V gave up 10 bases and J gave up 1 base; unmatched junction bases: 5. CDR1 and CDR2 (germline): MNHEY, SMNVEV (reference sequence). The CDR3 is 14 amino acids. The CDR3 nucleotides read TGTGCCACCCGGACAGGGGGCACGAACACTGAAGCTTTCTTT. It encodes CATRTGGTNTEAFF.

This clonotype was seen many times. The V call is TRBV6-5, the J call TRBJ1-6; 9 bases line up with TRBD1. Per the germline V gene, CDR1 is MNHEY and CDR2 is SVGAGI. The CDR3 runs to 17 residues. The trim removed 2 bases at V and 6 bases at J, leaving 8 bases unmatched. CDR3 region: CASSYTGQGRPNSPLHF. The DNA of the CDR3 is TGTGCCAGCAGTTACACAGGACAGGGGCGACCTAATTCACCCCTCCACTTT.

The chain links TRBV29-1 to TRBJ2-7; D is unresolved. Germline CDR1 reads SQVTM; CDR2 reads ANQGSEA. Trimming left V 4 bases short and J 0 bases short, with 7 bases between. The CDR3 runs to 12 residues. CDR3 residues: CSVVFVSYEQYF. The CDR3, as DNA: TGCAGCGTTGTATTCGTCTCCTACGAGCAGTACTTC.

Only a few counts were recorded for this clonotype. This chain links TRBV12-3 or TRBV12-4 with TRBJ2-5; tentatively, D is TRBD1 (5 bases). This CDR3 comprises 15 residues. V lost 5 bases and J 4 bases, leaving 17 bases between the germline ends. DNA of the CDR3: TGTGCCAGCAGTGCCCATCGGGTGGGGCGAGAGACCCAGTACTTC. Protein: CASSAHRVGRETQYF.

This clonotype was recorded at least ten times. This sequence joins TRBV4-3 and TRBJ2-2; D possibly uses TRBD1 or TRBD2 (6 bases each). V was cut by 0 bases and J by 6 bases, with 8 bases left in between. CDR3 length: 14 amino acids. In germline, CDR1 is LGHNA, CDR2 YSLEER. In nucleotides, the CDR3 is TGCGCCAGCAGCCAAGAGGGGGGCGCCGGGGAGCTGTTTTTT. Translation gives CASSQEGGAGELFF.

This clonotype was detected ten times or more. This chain connects TRBV24-1 to TRBJ1-1; D is unclear. V was clipped by 4 bases and J by 4 bases, with 9 bases between them. The CDR3 extends over 13 amino acids. The germline V gene encodes CDR1 KGHDR and CDR2 SFDVKD. DNA of the CDR3: TGTGCCACCAGTGAAAGTCGGGGCACTGAAGCTTTCTTT. Encoded protein: CATSESRGTEAFF.

For this clonotype: This may arise from a read error, as a much more abundant clone is one base away. The V call is TRBV11-2, the J call TRBJ2-7; 12 bases line up with TRBD1. Germline loops: CDR1 SGHAT, CDR2 FQNNGV. This CDR3 region has 15 residues. This CDR3 reads CASGLGGQGADEQYF. The CDR3 nucleotides read TGTGCCAGCGGCTTAGGGGGACAGGGGGCTGACGAGCAGTACTTC.

This clonotype was seen many times. The chain couples TRBV6-2 or TRBV6-3 to TRBJ1-1; no firm D call. This CDR3 contains 16 residues. Germline V gene data show CDR1 as MNHEY and CDR2 as SVGEGT. Trimming removed 2 bases at V and 7 bases at J, with 20 bases between. CDR3 sequence (DNA): TGTGCCAGCAGTTACGGGAGGCGAAGCAGGCAGGATGAAGCTTTCTTT. Its translation: CASSYGRRSRQDEAFF.

This clonotype appeared a few times. This chain links TRBV18 with TRBJ2-2, with TRBD2 identical over 11 bases. The J segment lost 0 bases and the V segment lost 0 bases, leaving 0 bases of the junction unmatched. The germline V gene has CDR1 KGHSH and CDR2 LQKENI. The CDR3 totals 17 residues. As DNA, the CDR3 is TGTGCCAGCTCACCACCGGGACTAGCGGCGAACACCGGGGAGCTGTTTTTT. Protein: CASSPPGLAANTGELFF.